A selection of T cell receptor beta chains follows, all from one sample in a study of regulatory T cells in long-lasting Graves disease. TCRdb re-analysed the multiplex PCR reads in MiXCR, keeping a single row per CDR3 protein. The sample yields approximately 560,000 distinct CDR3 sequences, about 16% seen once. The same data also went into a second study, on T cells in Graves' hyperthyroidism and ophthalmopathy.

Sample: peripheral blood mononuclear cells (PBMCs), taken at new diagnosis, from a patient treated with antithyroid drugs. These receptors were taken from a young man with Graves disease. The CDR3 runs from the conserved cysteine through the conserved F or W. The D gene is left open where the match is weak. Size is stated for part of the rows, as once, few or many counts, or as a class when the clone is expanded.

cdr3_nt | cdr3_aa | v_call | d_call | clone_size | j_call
TGCGCCAGCAGCATCGCAGGGAGGTCCGGCGGCACAGATACGCAGTATTTT | CASSIAGRSGGTDTQYF | TRBV5-1 | NA | many | TRBJ2-3
TGCGCCAGCAGCCAAGAAGAAAGGGGCCATCAGCCCCAGCATTTT | CASSQEERGHQPQHF | TRBV4-1 | NA | NA | TRBJ1-5
TGTGCCAGCAGTTTATCTCTCGGCAGGGGGGTCACTGAAGCTTTCTTT | CASSLSLGRGVTEAFF | TRBV27 | TRBD1 | few | TRBJ1-1
TGCAGTGCTAGAAAGGACTCTGGGGCCAACGTCCTGACTTTC | CSARKDSGANVLTF | TRBV20-1 | NA | many | TRBJ2-6
TGTGCCAGCACCCGGGGCAGGGGCACCTACGAGCAGTACTTC | CASTRGRGTYEQYF | TRBV6-2/TRBV6-3 | NA | NA | TRBJ2-7
TGCAGTGCGCAGCAGGCGAATTATAATTCACCCCTCCACTTT | CSAQQANYNSPLHF | TRBV20-1 | NA | NA | TRBJ1-6
TGCAGTGCTCCCGGGACTACAGGGGAGCTGTTTTTT | CSAPGTTGELFF | TRBV20-1 | TRBD2 | NA | TRBJ2-2
TGTGCCAGCAGCCCACAGGGGGACACTGAAGCTTTCTTT | CASSPQGDTEAFF | TRBV7-9 | TRBD1 | many | TRBJ1-1
TGTGCCAGCAGCCCCCAGAGCAATGAGCAGTTCTTC | CASSPQSNEQFF | TRBV9 | NA | few | TRBJ2-1
TGCGCCAGCAGCTCCCCGGGGGGTGAGGACATTCAGTACTTC | CASSSPGGEDIQYF | TRBV5-1 | TRBD2 | few | TRBJ2-4
TGTGCCAGCAGTTACAGGAGGGGGTCCTCCTACGAGCAGTACTTC | CASSYRRGSSYEQYF | TRBV6-5 | NA | few | TRBJ2-7
TGCAGTGCTAGTGGTAGCGGGAGCCGCAAAAACATTCAGTACTTC | CSASGSGSRKNIQYF | TRBV20-1 | TRBD2 | many | TRBJ2-4
TGTGCCAGCAGTTGGGGTAGCGGCTCCTACAATGAGCAGTTCTTC | CASSWGSGSYNEQFF | TRBV27 | NA | many | TRBJ2-1
TGTGCCGGCAGCACCCGAGGGGGAAATGAGCAGTTCTTC | CAGSTRGGNEQFF | TRBV7-8 | NA | NA | TRBJ2-1
TGTGCCAGCAGAGGACCCTATCAAGAGACCCAGTACTTC | CASRGPYQETQYF | TRBV12-3/TRBV12-4 | NA | many | TRBJ2-5
TGTGCCAGCAGCCAAGGCCCGCCGGAGACCCAGTACTTC | CASSQGPPETQYF | TRBV3-1 | NA | NA | TRBJ2-5
TGTGCCAGCAGCCCACCCGGGGCCCAGGAAGCTTTCTTT | CASSPPGAQEAFF | TRBV12-3/TRBV12-4 | NA | many | TRBJ1-1
TGTGCCAGCAGCTTAGGGGGACTAGCGGAATACAATGAGCAGTTCTTC | CASSLGGLAEYNEQFF | TRBV13 | TRBD2 | NA | TRBJ2-1
TGTGCCAGCAGCCCCCCGGGTGTCTATGGCTACACCTTC | CASSPPGVYGYTF | TRBV12-3/TRBV12-4 | NA | few | TRBJ1-2
TGTGCCAGCAGCCAACCGGGACTACGGATGGATACGCAGTATTTT | CASSQPGLRMDTQYF | TRBV7-2 | TRBD2 | many | TRBJ2-3
TGTGCCAGCAGTCAACGGACTTGGACCGAGCAGTACTTC | CASSQRTWTEQYF | TRBV12-3/TRBV12-4 | NA | NA | TRBJ2-7
TGTGCCAGCAGCCGCGGACAGGGGGCGGTCACGCAGTATTTT | CASSRGQGAVTQYF | TRBV11-3 | TRBD1 | many | TRBJ2-3
TGTGCCAGCAGTTTACCATTTATTTTGGCCAGCTCCTACAATGAGCAGTTCTTC | CASSLPFILASSYNEQFF | TRBV27 | NA | many | TRBJ2-1
TGTGCCAGCAGCACACCCCTACAGGATGGCTACACCTTC | CASSTPLQDGYTF | TRBV7-9 | NA | few | TRBJ1-2
TGTGCCAGCAGGACTTTTGGACAGGAGAGTGAAGCTTTCTTT | CASRTFGQESEAFF | TRBV12-3/TRBV12-4 | TRBD1 | many | TRBJ1-1
TGTGCCAGCATTAACAGGGTCCCCCAAGAGACCCAGTACTTC | CASINRVPQETQYF | TRBV6-1 | NA | NA | TRBJ2-5
TGTGCCAGCAGCCCGGGGGTGGTGGGTAGCGGCTTATACAATGAGCAGTTCTTC | CASSPGVVGSGLYNEQFF | TRBV7-3 | NA | few | TRBJ2-1
TGTGCCAGCAGCCAAGAAGGTAAAGGACAGGGCCATTACGAGCAGTACTTC | CASSQEGKGQGHYEQYF | TRBV4-2 | TRBD1 | few | TRBJ2-7
TGTGCCAGCAGTTTAGGACAGTCTTATAGGAGTAGGGTCTACGAGCAGTACTTC | CASSLGQSYRSRVYEQYF | TRBV12-3/TRBV12-4 | NA | many | TRBJ2-7
TGTGCCAGCTCGCAGAGCTCCTATAATTCACCCCTCCACTTT | CASSQSSYNSPLHF | TRBV18 | NA | many | TRBJ1-6
TGTGCCAGCAGCTGGGTTACAGGGTTCTCTGGGGCCAACGTCCTGACTTTC | CASSWVTGFSGANVLTF | TRBV28 | NA | few | TRBJ2-6
TGTGCCAGCAGTAACTCGGAGTACCAAGAGACCCAGTACTTC | CASSNSEYQETQYF | TRBV2 | NA | many | TRBJ2-5
TGCAGTGCTAATGTAGCGGGACCAGATACGCAGTATTTT | CSANVAGPDTQYF | TRBV20-1 | TRBD2 | many | TRBJ2-3
TGTGCCAGCAGCTTCGACAGGCGCTCTGGAAACACCATATATTTT | CASSFDRRSGNTIYF | TRBV11-1 | NA | many | TRBJ1-3
TGTGCCAGCAGGGGAGCTAGCGCGGCCGGGGAGCTGTTTTTT | CASRGASAAGELFF | TRBV9 | NA | few | TRBJ2-2
TGTGCCATCAGTGGGGACAGTGATGCCTACGAGCAGTACTTC | CAISGDSDAYEQYF | TRBV10-3 | TRBD1 | many | TRBJ2-7
TGTGCCAGCAGGAGCCTAGGTGCGGATGAGCAGTTCTTC | CASRSLGADEQFF | TRBV12-3/TRBV12-4 | NA | many | TRBJ2-1
TGTGCCAGCAGTGTTACGGACAGGGACACAGTTACGCAGTATTTT | CASSVTDRDTVTQYF | TRBV6-2/TRBV6-3 | TRBD1 | NA | TRBJ2-3
TGCAGTGCTAGTACATCGGGAGGGGGCGAGCAGTACTTC | CSASTSGGGEQYF | TRBV20-1 | TRBD2 | many | TRBJ2-7
TGTGCCAGCAGCTTAACTAGCGGAGGCACAGATACGCAGTATTTT | CASSLTSGGTDTQYF | TRBV7-3 | NA | many | TRBJ2-3
TGCGCCAGCAGCCCCCTAGCGGGAGAGGTGAATGAGCAGTTCTTC | CASSPLAGEVNEQFF | TRBV5-1 | TRBD2 | NA | TRBJ2-1
TGTGCCAGCAGTTTGGAGGGGGGAGACAGCGCCCGCACTGAAGCTTTCTTT | CASSLEGGDSARTEAFF | TRBV9 | NA | NA | TRBJ1-1
TGTGCCAGCAGCCTGGGGGGACACGCGAACTATGGCTACACCTTC | CASSLGGHANYGYTF | TRBV4-2 | NA | NA | TRBJ1-2
TGTGCTAGCAGCTTAGCGCCGGGGAGCACAGATACGCAGTATTTT | CASSLAPGSTDTQYF | TRBV7-7 | NA | many | TRBJ2-3
TGTGCCAGCAGCCTGGGACCTAAGGGAGATACGCAGTATTTT | CASSLGPKGDTQYF | TRBV7-9 | NA | few | TRBJ2-3
TGCGCCAGCAGCCAAGATCTCGCGGGAGTGATCACCGGGGAGCTGTTTTTT | CASSQDLAGVITGELFF | TRBV4-1 | TRBD2 | NA | TRBJ2-2
TGTGCCAGCAGTTTGGCGGGAGCCAGCTCCTACGAGCAGTACTTC | CASSLAGASSYEQYF | TRBV28 | TRBD2 | many | TRBJ2-7
TGCGCCAGCAGCCCCCTAGACGGCTACGAGCAGTACTTC | CASSPLDGYEQYF | TRBV5-1 | NA | NA | TRBJ2-7
TGTGCCAGCAGTTTATCCGGGAAGTGCTTT | CASSLSGKCF | TRBV28 | NA | many | TRBJ1-1
TGTGCCAGCAGCCGTAGCGGGGGGACCACAGATACGCAGTATTTT | CASSRSGGTTDTQYF | TRBV7-3 | TRBD2 | few | TRBJ2-3
TGTGCCAGCAGTTTACCGCTGGGACAGGGGGCTGGCACCGGGGAGCTGTTTTTT | CASSLPLGQGAGTGELFF | TRBV12-3/TRBV12-4 | TRBD1 | many | TRBJ2-2
TGTGCCAGCAGCTCCTCTATTCTTAGGAGGGGAATCAACAATGAGCAGTTCTTC | CASSSSILRRGINNEQFF | TRBV5-5 | NA | NA | TRBJ2-1
TGTGCCAGCAGCGACAGGGGGCTATCAGAGACCCAGTACTTC | CASSDRGLSETQYF | TRBV12-3/TRBV12-4 | TRBD1 | many | TRBJ2-5
TGTGCCAGCTCACCAGGTAATAGCAATCAGCCCCAGCATTTT | CASSPGNSNQPQHF | TRBV18 | NA | NA | TRBJ1-5